This note documents a single T cell receptor beta chain sequence. Germline trimming cut 6 bases from V and 0 bases from J; bases unmatched to any gene: 7. CDR1 and CDR2 (germline): MNHEY, SMNVEV (reference sequence). The CDR3 is 15 residues long. The data were taken from a study of blood T cell repertoires in COVID-19. Original methodology: Estimated nucleated cell counts came from reference gene primer amplification. The method was immunoSEQ multiplex PCR; TCRdb's version includes in-frame clones alone and lacks a portion of them. V, J and clone size derive from that table, while D and trimming were established from the DNA sequence. This sample has some 220,000 clones; roughly 90% occur once, and the top ten carry less than 4.5%.

The sample comprised PBMCs or T cells enriched from blood (not recorded which). The TCR was taken from a middle-aged woman with acute COVID-19. This chain links TRBV27 with TRBJ1-2, with 7 bases lining up with TRBD1. This CDR3 reads CASSRGQLSNYGYTF. CDR3 nucleotides: TGTGCCAGCAGCCGGGGACAGCTATCTAACTATGGCTACACCTTC.